The rows below give T cell receptor beta chains drawn from one sample of a study of blood T cell repertoires in COVID-19. Sequenced by immunoSEQ multiplex PCR; TCRdb stores in-frame clones only, minus some. The table records approximately 130,000 clones, roughly 89% of them present only once. Sequenced material: peripheral blood. The receptors here all came from a woman aged 45-59 years with acute or convalescent COVID-19. Each CDR3 is given with its conserved first and last residue. The order of the fields is V gene, D gene, J gene, clone size, CDR3 DNA, CDR3 protein. A D gene is named only where the DNA matches it firmly. Clone size appears in some rows only: once, few, many, or a class for an expanded clone.

TRBV24-1	TRBD1	TRBJ1-3	NA	TGTGCCACCAGTGATCCCGGGACAGGGGGAAATGGAAACACCATATATTTT	CATSDPGTGGNGNTIYF
TRBV19	NA	TRBJ1-1	NA	TGTGCCAGTAGTATAGGCGGGGCTGAAGCTTTCTTT	CASSIGGAEAFF
TRBV7-9	TRBD2	TRBJ2-1	NA	TGTGCCAGCAGCCCAAGCGGGAGGCCCGAGACGTCCTACAATGAGCAGTTCTTC	CASSPSGRPETSYNEQFF
TRBV14	NA	TRBJ1-3	NA	TGTGCCAGCAGCCTTACACAGGGAGCTCCGGCGAGAAACACCATATATTTT	CASSLTQGAPARNTIYF
TRBV4-3	TRBD1	TRBJ1-2	NA	TGCGCCAGCAGCCAGGGACAGGTTGTGTTCTCCGGCTACACCTTC	CASSQGQVVFSGYTF
TRBV30	NA	TRBJ2-1	once	TGTGCCTACCAGGGAGGCTACAATGAGCAGTTCTTC	CAYQGGYNEQFF
TRBV7-6	TRBD2	TRBJ2-3	NA	TGTGCCAGCAGCCCGATAGGATTCACTAGCGGGGGGGATACGCAGTATTTT	CASSPIGFTSGGDTQYF
TRBV7-3	TRBD1	TRBJ1-1	few	TGTGCCAGCAGCTCTACAGGGGGCTCTTCTGAAGCTTTCTTT	CASSSTGGSSEAFF
TRBV3-1/TRBV3-2	NA	TRBJ1-6	NA	TGTGCCAGCAGCCAAAGCGGGAGGGGTTCACCCCTCCACTTT	CASSQSGRGSPLHF
TRBV6-5	NA	TRBJ1-1	NA	TGTGCCAGCAGTATACAGGGTTGGAAAGCTTTCTTT	CASSIQGWKAFF
TRBV6-5	TRBD1	TRBJ1-2	NA	TGTGCCAGCAGTTACTCGGGACAGGGAAACTATGGCTACACCTTC	CASSYSGQGNYGYTF
TRBV12-3/TRBV12-4	NA	TRBJ2-7	NA	TGTGCCAGCAGTTCGGGATCGACCTACGAGCAGTACTTC	CASSSGSTYEQYF
TRBV4-2	NA	TRBJ1-2	NA	TGTGCCAGCAGCCAAACAGGCAGTAACTATGGCTACACCTTC	CASSQTGSNYGYTF
TRBV27	NA	TRBJ2-7	NA	TGTGCCAGCAGCTTCTTCGGGGACTCCTACGAGCAGTACTTC	CASSFFGDSYEQYF
TRBV6-5	NA	TRBJ2-2	NA	TGTGCCAGCACCCGAAGGCTAGGGAACACCGGGGAGCTGTTTTTT	CASTRRLGNTGELFF
TRBV7-2	NA	TRBJ2-1	NA	TGTGCCAGCAGCTCCCTCAGGGGGGTTACCTACAATGAGCAGTTCTTC	CASSSLRGVTYNEQFF
TRBV5-1	NA	TRBJ2-5	NA	TGCGCCAGCTCCCCGGGGTCGCCGAGAGAGACCCAGTACTTC	CASSPGSPRETQYF
TRBV10-3	NA	TRBJ1-6	NA	TGTGCCATCAGTGAGTACGACGGGAGTAATTCACCCCTCCACTTT	CAISEYDGSNSPLHF
TRBV18	TRBD2	TRBJ2-1	NA	TGTGCCAGCTCGCGGGGACTAGCGGGGACCTACAATGAGCAGTTCTTC	CASSRGLAGTYNEQFF
TRBV30	NA	TRBJ1-1	NA	TGTGCCTGGAGTGTGTCGGGGTTTGAAGCTTTCTTT	CAWSVSGFEAFF
TRBV7-2	NA	TRBJ2-2	NA	TGTGCCAGCAGCCAGTACACCGGGGAGCTGTTTTTT	CASSQYTGELFF
TRBV6-6	TRBD1	TRBJ1-5	NA	TGTGCCAGCAGTACCGGGGACAGGGGCGGTCAGCCCCAGCATTTT	CASSTGDRGGQPQHF
TRBV7-2	NA	TRBJ1-4	NA	TGTGCCAGCAGCTACGGGTCTCATAATGAAAAACTGTTTTTT	CASSYGSHNEKLFF
TRBV30	NA	TRBJ1-6	NA	TGTGCCTGGAGGCAGGATTATAATTCACCCCTCCACTTT	CAWRQDYNSPLHF
TRBV30	TRBD2	TRBJ2-1	NA	TGTGCCTGGGAACTCGGGGGGGCCAGAGAGCAGTTCTTC	CAWELGGAREQFF
TRBV10-3	NA	TRBJ1-5	NA	TGTGCCCCCTACAACCGACAGGCCCCAGGGCGGCAGCCCCAGCATTTT	CAPYNRQAPGRQPQHF
TRBV3-1/TRBV3-2	TRBD2	TRBJ2-7	NA	TGTGCCAGCAGTTGGACTAGCGGGGGAACGTACTACGAGCAGTACTTC	CASSWTSGGTYYEQYF
TRBV10-2	TRBD1	TRBJ2-4	NA	TGCGCCAGCAGAAGACAGGGGACCAAAAACATTCAGTACTTC	CASRRQGTKNIQYF
TRBV6-5	TRBD1	TRBJ2-7	NA	TGTGCCAGCAGTGACTCGGGACAGAACTACGAGCAGTACTTC	CASSDSGQNYEQYF
TRBV11-3	TRBD2	TRBJ2-7	NA	TGTGCCAGCAGCCCAGGCGGGAGGGAAGCCTACGAGCAGTACTTC	CASSPGGREAYEQYF
TRBV18	NA	TRBJ2-1	NA	TGTGCCAGCTCACCACTACGGGCAGGGGTATACAATGAGCAGTTCTTC	CASSPLRAGVYNEQFF
TRBV6-2/TRBV6-3	TRBD1	TRBJ2-7	once	TGTGCCAGCAGCGCACAGGGGTCTAGCTACGAGCAGTACTTC	CASSAQGSSYEQYF